The sequence of this TCR beta chain was determined in a study of metastatic and nonmetastatic thyroid tumors. Study-level information: It was across blood and tumor or nodule tissue from malignant and benign thyroid patients that repertoires were compared. Study-level findings and limits: Relative to benign nodules, malignant thyroid tumors were reportedly characterized by significantly elevated TCR beta diversity in blood and tumor.

This clone came up many times. The antigen is not known. All patients reached thyroid surgery having received no treatment beforehand. TCRdb re-clonotyped the PCR reads via MiXCR. The data show 15,000 to 19,000 clones, about 4% seen once. V was cut by 0 bases and J by 1 base, with 12 bases left in between. CDR3 length: 16 amino acids. Germline V gives CDR1 LGHDT, CDR2 YNNKEL (reference sequence). The clonotype was recovered from a female donor with papillary thyroid cancer or a benign thyroid nodule (not recorded which). Some clones in this sample may be carry-over from other donors' samples. J is TRBJ2-5 and V is TRBV3-1; TRBD2 might be the D (6 bases). Sequences were obtained from tumor tissue. CDR3 loop: CASSQERAGIQETQYF. The CDR3 region has the DNA TGTGCCAGCAGCCAAGAGAGAGCGGGCATCCAAGAGACCCAGTACTTC.